Detailed here is one T cell receptor (beta chain). This clonotype was counted between two and nine times. The target of this receptor is not known. No much larger clone is present one base from it, and per-base qualities are unavailable. Trimming costs V 4 bases and J 2 bases, and their ends lie 12 bases apart. Counted from cysteine to phenylalanine, this CDR3 has 14 amino acids. Left in the record is the CDR3 DNA by itself, 42 bases read in frame from the first base. As encoded in the germline V gene, CDR1 is KGHSH while CDR2 is LQKENI. The sequencing machine was an Illumina HiSeq 2500. To make first-strand cDNA, Superscript III was used along with a set of TRAV- and TRBV-specific primers so that both the TCRalpha and TCRbeta chains were covered. A roughly 19-cycle PCR with Phusion amplified the TCRs, pairing a constant-region primer with the adapter that was attached to the V primers. Amplification of the isolated mRNA was done with the MessageAmp II aRNA Amplification Kit, which involved a roughly 16-hour in vitro transcription at 37 degrees C. mRNA for TCR sequencing was isolated with the Dynabeads mRNA DIRECT Purification Kit. Indexed Illumina adapters were added in a second Phusion PCR of about 24 cycles, and the PCR products were purified with AMPure XP beads. The published analysis was carried out like this. Using custom Perl scripts, TCR sequences encoding the same protein were pooled, out-of-frame sequences were removed, and the abundance of each clonotype was computed. The analysis excluded TCR sequences that were supported by just one read. Shannon entropy, Gini index, clonality, richness, and the frequency of TCRs shared between repertoires were included as repertoire metrics. TCRdb reran the public reads through fastp at Q25 and MiXCR, keeping productive beta chains. Records with the same CDR3 protein are collapsed into one entry carrying the most frequent genes and DNA. These V and J calls derive from TCRdb rather than the authors' analysis. Counted in this sample were about 100,000 distinct CDR3 sequences; about a fifth of them appeared once. The ten largest clones represent approximately 4% of the sample.

This specimen comes from a study of low-dose radiotherapy and immunotherapy resistance in tumors (dated by TCRdb to 2021 to 2024). Notes on the research overall: Cohort 1 received 0.5 Gy per fraction every 2 weeks, with a prescribed total PTV dose of 6.5 Gy. Aspirin 300 mg was taken orally once daily by patients for four cycles, starting on cycle 1 day 1. Nivolumab was administered intravenously as a 240 mg flat dose every two weeks, and ipilimumab was administered intravenously at 1 mg/kg every six weeks. Trial participants were not randomized into treatment groups. Patients in Cohort 2 were given 1 Gy per fraction every two weeks, for a total of 13 Gy across 26 weeks. Eight patients were included in the translational analysis: three from the first dose cohort and the first five from the second dose cohort. Intravenous cyclophosphamide at 200 mg/m2 was administered every two weeks, one day ahead of each radiation and immunotherapy administration.

This specimen's time point label, per the study, means: after trial treatment. Explained via the paper, the treatment or condition label denotes: LDRT plus nivolumab, ipilimumab, low-dose cyclophosphamide and aspirin (RACIN trial). Donors were enrolled in RACIN, a single-arm phase I dose-escalation trial combining nivolumab, ipilimumab, aspirin, low-dose cyclophosphamide and low-dose radiotherapy. To be eligible, a patient needed to have an advanced solid tumor that was TIL-negative. The chain employs TRBV18 and TRBJ2-7; the D gene is perhaps TRBD2, on 5 matching bases. This sequence was found in a male donor with prostate cancer. This specimen consisted of PBMCs, obtained after low-dose radiotherapy plus immunotherapy. In nucleotide form, the sequence is TGTGCCAGCTCACAAAACCGGGATGCCTACGAGCAGTACTTC. Translated, this is CASSQNRDAYEQYF.